The 5 T cell receptor beta chains listed next were all sequenced from one sample in a study of cytotoxic CD8 clonotypes in ibrutinib-treated CLL. Assay used: immunoSEQ multiplex PCR; TCRdb lists only in-frame clones, some missing. The table has 130,000 to 150,000 clones, 70% to 80% seen once. This sample comprised PBMCs, obtained after 12 months of ibrutinib treatment. These receptors originate from a human donor with chronic lymphocytic leukemia.

The rearrangement uses TRBV5-4 and TRBJ2-4; D assignment may be TRBD1 or TRBD2 (5 bases each). V lost 0 bases, J lost 0 bases, and 7 bases lay in between. Germline CDR1 and CDR2: SGHNT and YYREEE (reference sequence). The CDR3 runs 15 residues. The CDR3 sequence is CASSLAGQAKNIQYF. The CDR3 region has the DNA TGTGCCAGCAGCTTGGCGGGGCAAGCCAAAAACATTCAGTACTTC. The whole variable domain, filled in from reference TRBV5-4 and TRBJ2-4, reads ETGVTQSPTHLIKTRGQQVTLRCSSQSGHNTVSWYQQALGQGPQFIFQYYREEENGRGNFPPRFSGLQFPNYSSELNVNALELDDSALYLCASSLAGQAKNIQYFGAGTRLSVL.

Concerning this clone itself: A read error may account for a junction end that differs from germline. The V call is TRBV5-3, the J call TRBJ1-2; tentative D call: TRBD1 (6 bases). TRBV5-3 is known as an ORF, though its function is uncertain. This CDR3 has 15 residues. In DNA, the CDR3 is TGTGCCAGCAGCTTGCGTTGGGGGGCTACGGATGGCTACACCTTC. It encodes CASSLRWGATDGYTF.

The chain has TRBV27 and TRBJ2-2; no definite D call. The germline gives CDR1 MNHEY, CDR2 SMNVEV (reference sequence). V was trimmed by 5 bases and J by 3 bases, leaving 10 bases between them. This CDR3 contains 14 residues. CDR3 amino acids: CASSGRSYTGELFF. CDR3 coding DNA: TGTGCCAGCAGTGGCAGGAGCTACACCGGGGAGCTGTTTTTT.

This clone was found once. The chain has TRBV7-2 and TRBJ2-7; 7 nucleotides agree with TRBD2. The trim removed 1 base at V and 0 bases at J, leaving 0 bases unmatched. Per germline, CDR1 SGHTA and CDR2 FQGNSA. The CDR3 extends over 14 amino acids. This CDR3 is CASSLGTSSYEQYF. CDR3 DNA: TGTGCCAGCAGCTTAGGGACTAGCTCCTACGAGCAGTACTTC.

The chain is built from TRBV11-3 and TRBJ2-1, with D maybe TRBD2 (6 bases). Trimming removed 3 bases from V and 4 bases from J, with 16 bases in between. CDR1 and CDR2 from the germline V gene are SGHNT and YENEEA. This CDR3 comprises 16 residues. The CDR3 is CASSLEGRARYNEQFF. Here the CDR3 DNA reads TGTGCCAGCAGCTTGGAGGGGCGCGCCCGTTACAATGAGCAGTTCTTC.